This TCR beta chain was sequenced during a study of blood T cell repertoires in COVID-19 (dated by TCRdb to the early 2020s). Study-level background: The collaborator samples originated in the United States, Italy and Spain and spanned the acute and convalescent phases of COVID-19. The material from the prospective study consisted of cDNA or gDNA derived from T cells, B-cell-depleted T cells, or PBMCs. The dataset comprised deeply sampled blood TCRbeta repertoires from subjects exposed to, actively infected with, or recovered from COVID-19. Where HLA class I and class II types were available, the types were taken from metadata supplied by the sample provider, not from assay-based typing. A de-identified subject ID, COVID-19 status, age in years and sex were almost always included in the sample metadata. The samples were drawn from the first 160 participants of the ongoing ImmuneRACE study and from over a thousand subjects provided by 6 global collaborators. A freely available public database, intended as a resource for researchers studying the immune response to SARS-CoV-2, is where the repertoires were released.

In regard to this clone: Its antigen is unknown. There are no base qualities to consult, and no much larger clone falls within one base.

Each collaborating institution followed its own protocols to collect whole blood in K2EDTA tubes. Collaborator samples were shipped for TCRbeta analysis as frozen whole blood, isolated PBMCs, or DNA extracted from either sample type. TCRbeta CDR3 regions were amplified from genomic DNA by means of the immunoSEQ Assay, a bias-controlled multiplex PCR. In the original analysis: Within the assay, amplification of reference gene primers was used to estimate how many nucleated cells each sample contained. To quantify the absolute abundance of each unique TCRbeta CDR3 rearrangement, sequence reads were collapsed and filtered. For each sample, productive Simpson clonality was calculated as the square root of Simpson's diversity index over productive rearrangements. TCRdb carries this immuneACCESS record with in-frame sequences only. Its versions omit some clonotypes, under half of them owing to an unresolved V gene in the studies checked, with the rest unexplained. That table supplies the V and J calls and clone size; D and trimming were determined from the DNA. The sample profile shows 100,000 to 130,000 clones; about four fifths of them were found once. The top ten constitute roughly 4% of the sample.

Based on the germline V gene, the CDR1 and CDR2 sequences are SGHNT and YENEEA. The CDR3 starts with the cysteine, ends with the phenylalanine, and has 15 residues. Solely the CDR3 DNA is kept, with 45 bases framed from the first base. V loses 0 bases at its end and J loses 5 bases; junction bases beyond the gene matches: 3. Summary of the overall study and its limitations: The quantity of clinical and demographic metadata differed by source and by participant and was supplied without curation.

Input material: peripheral blood. In this chain, TRBV11-3 is recombined with TRBJ2-1; 8 bases in the middle match TRBD1. This sequence originates from a man aged 65-85 years with acute or convalescent COVID-19. The CDR3 here reads CASSLDQQGDNEQFF. The DNA is as follows: TGTGCCAGCAGCTTAGATCAACAGGGGGACAATGAGCAGTTCTTC.